This TCR beta chain was obtained from a study of shared clonotypes between healthy human individuals (dated by TCRdb to the early 2020s). General notes on the study: Three men and a couple of women, aged 18 to 49 years, made up the cohort. For each donor, CD4 naive and CD4 memory were each run on three plates, CD8 naive on two plates, and CD8 memory on one plate. The study deeply sequenced blood TCR repertoires of 5 or 6 healthy adults to estimate repertoire size and the extent of clonotype sharing between individuals. Libraries were prepared and TCR repertoires were sequenced by different laboratories using diverse techniques, in order to increase sequencing depth and limit assay-specific biases. Each donor's leukapheresis produced roughly between roughly 0.85 and 9.5 billion PBMCs.

Donors were healthy HIV-negative adults with no recently reported acute infections or vaccinations. Every donor was a Caucasian adult residing in Nashville, Tennessee, USA. CD4+ T cells were enriched through magnetic negative selection, after which naive cells were positively selected on CD45RA and the remaining negative fraction served as the memory subset. After blood collection by leukapheresis, PBMCs were isolated using Ficoll-Histopaque density gradient centrifugation and then cryopreserved in the vapor phase of liquid nitrogen. Purity and quantity of every magnetically sorted T cell population were checked by analytical flow cytometry. Genomic DNA was isolated from every sorted fraction and measured by UV absorbance on a Nanodrop 2000c. On this clone itself: The specificity of this receptor is unknown. No much larger clonotype is one base removed from it; base qualities were not supplied.

What the work shows at the level of the full study, not this receptor alone: Clonotypes shared by all four sorted-subset donors showed higher generation probabilities than non-shared clonotypes. Incomplete sequencing was indicated by rarefaction of sorted-subset datasets, despite the large sequencing depth. Naive subsets generally had larger estimated clonotype richness than memory subsets. About 5% of naive CD4, 3.5% of naive CD8, about 2.4% of memory CD4, and about 0.4% of memory CD8 clonotypes were shared across four donors. Because the study included only a small number of donors, the genetic and exposure-history diversity represented was limited. Sampling was restricted to blood, and TCR repertoires in tissues likely differ from the TCR repertoires found in blood. Pairwise subsampling indicated that sequencing depth was expected to affect the degree of clonotype sharing among donors.

V is shortened by 2 bases, J by 3 bases, and the region joining them spans 6 bases. Inclusive of the bounding cysteine and phenylalanine, the CDR3 is 13 residues long. Solely the CDR3 DNA is kept, with 39 bases framed from the first base. Per the germline V gene, SGHAT is the CDR1 and FQNNGV is the CDR2. TCR CDR3 regions were amplified from genomic DNA by multiplex PCR using the deep immunoSEQ assay. For each cell subset, the extracted genomic DNA was distributed evenly across all wells of several immunoSEQ 96-well plates, and each plate served as one replicate. For sorted subsets, each replicate PCR was loaded with about 200 ng genomic DNA, equivalent to some 31,000 T cell genomes. Purified libraries were measured with a Qubit 3.0 fluorometer, size-checked on a Bioanalyzer 2100, and measured again with the KAPA Library Quantification kit. Every immunoSEQ 96-well plate was sequenced on a separate single-read 150-cycle Illumina NextSeq 550 flow cell. Turning to the authors' computational methods: Because the immunoSEQ output held only junctional sequences and lacked quality scores, the filtering could not match the filtering applied to full-length reads. Sequences were annotated with PyIR, a Python wrapper for IgBLAST v1.9, using IMGT germline references to assign V/J genes and CDR3. Any read was removed if the V/J assignment was weak (E-value above 1e-6), the CDR3 was missing, or the read contained stop codons, out-of-frame junctions, or ambiguous translated residues. V3J clonotypes were defined by identical inferred V gene, J gene, and CDR3 amino acid sequence. Percentage overlap between repertoires was calculated by dividing the number of shared unique clonotypes by the size of the smaller repertoire. Richness of each repertoire was evaluated using RTK rarefaction, the Chao1 estimator, and Recon v2.1 estimates of unobserved clonotypes. For all TCRbeta clonotypes obtained by the gDNA method from several donors, generation probabilities were computed with OLGA. This immuneACCESS table, as held by TCRdb, lists in-frame sequences with V and J called but not all clones. Of the missing ones, under half trace to an unresolved V gene in checked studies; the others have no known cause. V, J and clone size are taken as reported in that table, and D and trimming were inferred from the DNA itself. Within this sample are over a million clones, with around three quarters of them counted one time only. 0.6% to 0.75% of the sample lies in the top ten.

This clonotype originated in a man aged 18-30 years in good health. Some clones in this sample may be carry-over from other donors' samples. Recombination connected TRBV11-2 to TRBJ2-3; no D gene is confidently identified. Sequencing used memory CD4+ T cells from PBMCs. The cell subset or site label, as the study defines it: CD45RA-negative fraction. In nucleotide form, the sequence is TGTGCCAGCAGCTTATCGGTGACAGATACGCAGTATTTT. This codes for CASSLSVTDTQYF. The full variable domain, with segments outside the CDR3 supplied by the reference TRBV11-2 and TRBJ2-3 proteins, appears as EAGVAQSPRYKIIEKRQSVAFWCNPISGHATLYWYQQILGQGPKLLIQFQNNGVVDDSQLPKDRFSAERLKGVDSTLKIQPAKLEDSAVYLCASSLSVTDTQYFGPGTRLTVL.